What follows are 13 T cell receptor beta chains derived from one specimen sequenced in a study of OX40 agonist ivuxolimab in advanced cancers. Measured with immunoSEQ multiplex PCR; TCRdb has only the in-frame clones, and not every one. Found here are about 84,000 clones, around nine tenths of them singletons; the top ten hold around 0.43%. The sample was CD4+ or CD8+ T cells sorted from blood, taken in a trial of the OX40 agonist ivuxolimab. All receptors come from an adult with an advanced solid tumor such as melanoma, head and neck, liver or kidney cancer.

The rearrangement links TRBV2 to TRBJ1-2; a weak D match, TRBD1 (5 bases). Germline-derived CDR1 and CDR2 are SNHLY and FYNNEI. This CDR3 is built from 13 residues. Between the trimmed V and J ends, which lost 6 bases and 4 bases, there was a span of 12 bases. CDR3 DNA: TGTGCCAGCAGCGAGGGGTCCATCTATGGCTACACCTTC. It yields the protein CASSEGSIYGYTF.

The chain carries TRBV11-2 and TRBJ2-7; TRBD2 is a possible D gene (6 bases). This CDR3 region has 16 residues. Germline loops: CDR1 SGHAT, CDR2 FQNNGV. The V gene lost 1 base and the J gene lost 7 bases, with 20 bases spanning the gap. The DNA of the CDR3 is TGTGCCAGCAGCTTAGCGGCTGTGACTAGGGGACGGGAGCAGTACTTC. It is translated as CASSLAAVTRGREQYF.

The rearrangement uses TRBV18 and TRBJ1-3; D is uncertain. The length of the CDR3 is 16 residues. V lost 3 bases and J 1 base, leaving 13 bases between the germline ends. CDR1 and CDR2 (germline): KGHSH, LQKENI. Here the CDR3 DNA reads TGTGCCAGCTCACCTGGTCATCCTGGGTCTGGAAACACCATATATTTT. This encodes CASSPGHPGSGNTIYF.

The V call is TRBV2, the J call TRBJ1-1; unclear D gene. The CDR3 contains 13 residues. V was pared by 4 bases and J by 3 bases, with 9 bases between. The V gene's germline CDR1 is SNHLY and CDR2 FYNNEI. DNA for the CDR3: TGTGCCAGCAGTGGGGAAAAATACACTGAAGCTTTCTTT. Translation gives CASSGEKYTEAFF. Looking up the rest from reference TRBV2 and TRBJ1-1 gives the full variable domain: EPEVTQTPSHQVTQMGQEVILRCVPISNHLYFYWYRQILGQKVEFLVSFYNNEISEKSEIFDDQFSVERPDGSNFTLKIRSTKLEDSAMYFCASSGEKYTEAFFGQGTRLTVV.

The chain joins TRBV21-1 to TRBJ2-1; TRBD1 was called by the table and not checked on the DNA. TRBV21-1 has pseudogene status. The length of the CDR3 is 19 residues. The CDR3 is CARQDGTQGAPFSYNEQFF. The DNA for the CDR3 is TGTGCCAGACAGGACGGGACTCAGGGGGCCCCTTTCTCCTACAATGAGCAGTTCTTC.

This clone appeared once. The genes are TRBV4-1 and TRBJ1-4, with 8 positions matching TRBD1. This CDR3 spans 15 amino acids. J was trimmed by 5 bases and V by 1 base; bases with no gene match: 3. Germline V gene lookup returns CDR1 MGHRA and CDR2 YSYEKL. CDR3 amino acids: CASSQGDRGNEKLFF. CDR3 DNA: TGCGCCAGCAGCCAAGGCGACAGGGGAAATGAAAAACTGTTTTTT.

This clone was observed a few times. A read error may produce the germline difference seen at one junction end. CDR3 in amino acids: CASSTGQEPLDF. The CDR3 DNA reads as TGTGCCAGCAGTACAGGACAGGAGCCGTTGGACTTC. This chain links TRBV6-1 with TRBJ2-7; 7 bases match TRBD1. Germline-derived CDR1 and CDR2 are MNHNS and SASEGT. This CDR3 comprises 12 residues.

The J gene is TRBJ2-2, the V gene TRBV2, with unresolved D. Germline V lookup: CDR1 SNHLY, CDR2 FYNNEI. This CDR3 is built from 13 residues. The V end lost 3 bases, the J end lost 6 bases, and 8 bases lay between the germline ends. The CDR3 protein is CASSELVAGELFF. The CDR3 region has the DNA TGTGCCAGCAGTGAGCTTGTGGCCGGGGAGCTGTTTTTT.

The CDR3 nucleotides read TGTGCCAGCAGTCGCCAGGGGAACACTGAAGCTTTCTTT. This sequence encodes CASSRQGNTEAFF. V and J are TRBV6-4 and TRBJ1-1; possibly TRBD1 for D (5 bases). Per the germline V gene, CDR1 is MRHNA and CDR2 is SNTAGT. The V end was cut by 5 bases, the J end by 1 base, with 8 bases between. The CDR3 is 13 amino acids.

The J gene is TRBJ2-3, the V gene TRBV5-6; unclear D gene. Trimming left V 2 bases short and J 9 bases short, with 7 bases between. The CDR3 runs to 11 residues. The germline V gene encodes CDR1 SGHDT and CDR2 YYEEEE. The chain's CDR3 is CASSFGPTQYF. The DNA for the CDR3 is TGTGCCAGCAGCTTTGGGCCGACGCAGTATTTT. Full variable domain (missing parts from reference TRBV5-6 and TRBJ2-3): DAGVTQSPTHLIKTRGQQVTLRCSPKSGHDTVSWYQQALGQGPQFIFQYYEEEERQRGNFPDRFSGHQFPNYSSELNVNALLLGDSALYLCASSFGPTQYFGPGTRLTVL.

The CDR3 reads CASSMAGFYGYTF. CDR3 nucleotides: TGTGCCAGTAGTATGGCAGGCTTCTATGGCTACACCTTC. The chain links TRBV19 to TRBJ1-2; D gene uncertain. CDR1 is LNHDA, CDR2 SQIVND, per germline (reference sequence). V lost 3 bases to trimming and J lost 4 bases, with 9 bases between them. This CDR3 region has 13 residues.

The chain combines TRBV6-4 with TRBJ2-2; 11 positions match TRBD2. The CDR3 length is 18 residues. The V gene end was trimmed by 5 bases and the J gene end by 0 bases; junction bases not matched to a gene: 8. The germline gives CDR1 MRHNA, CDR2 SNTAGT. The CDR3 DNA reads TGTGCCAGCAGTAAGGCTAGCGGGGGGCCGACGAACACCGGGGAGCTGTTTTTT. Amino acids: CASSKASGGPTNTGELFF.

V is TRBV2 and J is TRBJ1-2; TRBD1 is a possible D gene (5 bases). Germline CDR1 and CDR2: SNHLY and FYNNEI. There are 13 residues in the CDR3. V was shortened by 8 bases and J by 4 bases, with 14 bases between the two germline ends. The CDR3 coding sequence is TGTGCCAGCTGCGAACAGGCTTTCTATGGCTACACCTTC. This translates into CASCEQAFYGYTF.